This T cell receptor (beta chain) comes out of a study of blood T cell repertoires in COVID-19. Study context: There were acute and convalescent COVID-19 samples, and they came from the United States, Italy and Spain. Nucleic acid was either cDNA or gDNA, and it came from T cells, B-cell-depleted T cells, or PBMCs.

Profiling relied on immunoSEQ multiplex PCR, and the TCRdb table lists in-frame clones only, not all of them. The sample contains a few hundred thousand clones, 85% to 90% of which appear only once. From germline, CDR1 is SGHNT and CDR2 YYREEE (reference sequence). The CDR3 has 16 residues. V shed 0 bases, J shed 3 bases, and the junction held 3 bases outside the gene matches. Seattle cases were enrolled at active infection and followed longitudinally. The sequence was obtained from a woman in her forties or fifties with COVID-19, enrolled during active disease. The sample comprised peripheral blood. This sequence joins TRBV5-4 and TRBJ2-1, with 10 bases that match TRBD2. The CDR3 sequence: CASSLGSGRYYNEQFF. CDR3 DNA sequence: TGTGCCAGCAGCTTGGGTAGCGGGAGGTACTACAATGAGCAGTTCTTC.